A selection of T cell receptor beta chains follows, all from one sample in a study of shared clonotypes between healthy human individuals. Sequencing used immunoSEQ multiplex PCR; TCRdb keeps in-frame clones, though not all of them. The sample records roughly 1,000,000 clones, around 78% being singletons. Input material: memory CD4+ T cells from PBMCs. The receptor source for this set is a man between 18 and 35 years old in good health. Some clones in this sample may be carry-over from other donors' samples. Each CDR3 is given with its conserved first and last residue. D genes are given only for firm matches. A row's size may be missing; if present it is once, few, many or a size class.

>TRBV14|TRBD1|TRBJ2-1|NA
CASSHYPRTGRSYNEQFF
TGTGCCAGCAGTCATTACCCACGGACAGGGCGCTCCTACAATGAGCAGTTCTTC
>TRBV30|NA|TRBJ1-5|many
CAWSVRGALEQPQHF
TGTGCCTGGAGTGTAAGGGGGGCCCTAGAGCAGCCCCAGCATTTT
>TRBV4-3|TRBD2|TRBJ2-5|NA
CASSQFGTKETQYF
TGCGCCAGCAGCCAATTCGGGACTAAAGAGACCCAGTACTTC
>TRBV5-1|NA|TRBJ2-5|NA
CASSRGRAGQETQYF
TGCGCCAGCAGCCGGGGTCGGGCCGGACAAGAGACCCAGTACTTC
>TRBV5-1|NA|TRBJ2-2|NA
CASSAGQNTGELFF
TGCGCCAGCAGCGCCGGACAGAACACCGGGGAGCTGTTTTTT
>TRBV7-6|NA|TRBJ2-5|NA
CASSGDGETQYF
TGTGCCAGCTCGGGGGATGGGGAGACCCAGTACTTC
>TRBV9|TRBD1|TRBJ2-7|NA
CASSASTGPGEQYF
TGTGCCAGCAGCGCCTCGACAGGGCCGGGCGAGCAGTACTTC
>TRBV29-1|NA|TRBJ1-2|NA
CSVFWSYGYTF
TGCAGCGTCTTTTGGAGCTATGGCTACACCTTC
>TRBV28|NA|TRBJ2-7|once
CASSPQTLREQYF
TGTGCCAGCAGTCCCCAGACCCTTAGGGAGCAGTACTTC
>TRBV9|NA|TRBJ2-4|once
CASSVGSGSEGSSAF
NA
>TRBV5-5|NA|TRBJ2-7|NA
CASSLVDYYEQYF
TGTGCCAGCAGCTTGGTCGACTACTACGAGCAGTACTTC
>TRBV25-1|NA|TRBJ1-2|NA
CASSPRSTLNYGYTF
TGTGCCAGCAGTCCACGGTCGACACTTAACTATGGCTACACCTTC
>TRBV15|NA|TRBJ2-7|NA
CATSRGQGFYEQYF
TGTGCCACCAGCAGGGGGCAGGGGTTCTACGAGCAGTACTTC
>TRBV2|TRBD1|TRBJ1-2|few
CASRRDRGLYGYTF
TGTGCCAGCAGACGAGACAGGGGGCTCTACGGCTACACCTTC
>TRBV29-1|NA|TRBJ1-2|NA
CSVERYGYTF
TGCAGCGTCGAGCGCTATGGCTACACCTTC
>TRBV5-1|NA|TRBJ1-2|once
CASSLTDGRYGYTF
TGCGCCAGCAGCTTGACTGACGGTAGATATGGCTACACCTTC
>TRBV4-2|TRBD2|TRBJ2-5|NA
CASSQDSSGIVTQYF
TGTGCCAGCAGCCAAGATTCTAGCGGGATAGTGACCCAGTACTTC
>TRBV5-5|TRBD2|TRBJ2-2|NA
CASRLAGGPGELFF
TGTGCCAGCAGATTAGCGGGAGGGCCGGGGGAGCTGTTTTTT
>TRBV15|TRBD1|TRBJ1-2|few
CATSRGVLGQGANYGYTF
TGTGCCACCAGCAGAGGAGTCCTTGGACAGGGGGCGAACTATGGCTACACCTTC
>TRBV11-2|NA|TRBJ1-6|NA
CASSPRAADSSPLHF
TGTGCCAGCAGCCCCCGGGCAGCCGATAGTTCACCCCTCCACTTT
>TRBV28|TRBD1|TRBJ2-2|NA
CASSPGGLGGELFF
TGTGCCAGCAGTCCAGGGGGCCTGGGCGGGGAGCTGTTTTTT
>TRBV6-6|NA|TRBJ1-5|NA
CASSWPGGQPQHF
TGTGCCAGCAGTTGGCCAGGCGGGCAGCCCCAGCATTTT
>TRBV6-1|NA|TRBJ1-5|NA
CASKSQGSYQPQHF
TGTGCCAGCAAGAGTCAGGGGTCATATCAGCCCCAGCATTTT
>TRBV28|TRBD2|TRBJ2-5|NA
CASSLLAGKETQYF
TGTGCCAGCAGTCTCTTAGCGGGAAAAGAGACCCAGTACTTC
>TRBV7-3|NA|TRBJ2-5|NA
CASSYGGPQETQYF
TGTGCCAGCAGCTATGGGGGGCCCCAAGAGACCCAGTACTTC
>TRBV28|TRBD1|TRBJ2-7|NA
CASSSSGTGGYEQYF
TGTGCCAGCAGTTCCTCCGGGACAGGGGGCTACGAGCAGTACTTC
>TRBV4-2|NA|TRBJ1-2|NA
CASSQVGGDYGYTF
TGTGCCAGCAGCCAAGTCGGGGGTGACTATGGCTACACCTTC
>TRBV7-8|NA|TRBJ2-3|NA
CASSARPSPPDTQYF
TGTGCCAGCAGCGCCCGCCCGAGCCCCCCAGATACGCAGTATTTT
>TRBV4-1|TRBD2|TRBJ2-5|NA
CASSQGLAGGGETQYF
TGCGCCAGCAGCCAAGGACTAGCGGGAGGTGGGGAGACCCAGTACTTC
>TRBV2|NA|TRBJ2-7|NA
CASGGAGGYEQYF
TGTGCCAGCGGCGGCGCCGGGGGTTACGAGCAGTACTTC
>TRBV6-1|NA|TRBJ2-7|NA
CASSEVAASYEQYF
TGTGCCAGCAGTGAAGTGGCAGCCTCCTACGAGCAGTACTTC
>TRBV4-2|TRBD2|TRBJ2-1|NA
CASSQDTDWTSGRNYNEQFF
TGTGCCAGCAGCCAAGATACTGATTGGACTAGCGGGAGGAATTACAATGAGCAGTTCTTC
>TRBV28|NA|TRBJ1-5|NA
CASSLISQPQHF
TGTGCCAGCAGTTTGATCAGCCAGCCCCAGCATTTT
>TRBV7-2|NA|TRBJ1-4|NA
CASSFGQYEKLFF
TGTGCCAGCAGCTTCGGTCAGTACGAAAAACTGTTTTTT
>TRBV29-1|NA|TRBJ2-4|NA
CSVEERKALAKNIQYF
TGCAGCGTTGAAGAAAGAAAGGCGTTAGCCAAAAACATTCAGTACTTC
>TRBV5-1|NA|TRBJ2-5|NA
CASSGGGSQETQYF
TGCGCCAGCAGCGGTGGAGGGAGCCAAGAGACCCAGTACTTC
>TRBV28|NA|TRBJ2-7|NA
CASSYRGAHEF
TGTGCCAGCAGTTATCGGGGGGCCCACGAATTC
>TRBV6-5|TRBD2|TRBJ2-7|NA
CASRREGSYEQYF
TGTGCCAGCAGACGGGAGGGATCCTACGAGCAGTACTTC
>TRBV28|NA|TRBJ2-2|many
CATKTDIFFGTGELFF
TGTGCCACCAAAACGGACATTTTTTTCGGGACCGGGGAGCTGTTTTTT
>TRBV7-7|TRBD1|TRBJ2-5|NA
CASSSGQGAAKTQYF
TGTGCCAGCAGCTCGGGACAGGGTGCCGCCAAGACCCAGTACTTC
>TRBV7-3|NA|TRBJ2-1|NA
CASSRSSGGNAYNEQFF
TGTGCCAGCAGCCGCTCCTCAGGGGGGAACGCCTACAATGAGCAGTTCTTC
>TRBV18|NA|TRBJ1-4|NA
CASSSQGPTNEKLFF
TGTGCCAGCTCATCCCAGGGTCCAACTAATGAAAAACTGTTTTTT
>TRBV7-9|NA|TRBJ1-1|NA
CASSLGDGGWTEAFF
TGTGCCAGCAGCTTAGGGGATGGGGGTTGGACTGAAGCTTTCTTT
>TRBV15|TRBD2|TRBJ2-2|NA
CATSRGVAGGPSTGELFF
TGTGCCACCAGCAGAGGGGTAGCGGGAGGGCCGAGCACCGGGGAGCTGTTTTTT
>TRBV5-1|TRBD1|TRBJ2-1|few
CASGQDVSYNEQFF
TGCGCCAGCGGACAGGATGTTTCCTACAATGAGCAGTTCTTC
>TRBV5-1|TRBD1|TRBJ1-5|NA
CASSFGQGPNQPQHF
TGCGCCAGCAGCTTCGGACAGGGGCCCAATCAGCCCCAGCATTTT
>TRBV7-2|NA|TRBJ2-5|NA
CASSSSLIVTQYF
TGTGCCAGCAGCTCTTCACTGATCGTGACCCAGTACTTC
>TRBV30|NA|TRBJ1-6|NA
CAWSVGSSYNSPLHF
TGTGCCTGGAGTGTAGGGAGCTCCTATAATTCACCCCTCCACTTT
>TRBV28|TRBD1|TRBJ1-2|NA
CASSSPGTGLYGYTF
TGTGCCAGCAGTTCCCCCGGGACAGGACTCTATGGCTACACCTTC